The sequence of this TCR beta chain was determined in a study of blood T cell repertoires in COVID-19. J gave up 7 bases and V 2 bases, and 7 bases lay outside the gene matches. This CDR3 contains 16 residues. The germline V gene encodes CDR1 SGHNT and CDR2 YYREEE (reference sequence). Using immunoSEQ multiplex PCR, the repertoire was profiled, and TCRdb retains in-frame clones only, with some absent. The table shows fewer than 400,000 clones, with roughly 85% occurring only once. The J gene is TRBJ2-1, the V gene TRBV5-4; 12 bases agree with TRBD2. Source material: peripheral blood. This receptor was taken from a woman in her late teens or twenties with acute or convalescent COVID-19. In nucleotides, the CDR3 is TGTGCCAGCAGCTTTCTGACCGGGACTAGCGGGAATGAGCAGTTCTTC. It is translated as CASSFLTGTSGNEQFF.